Sequencing of this TCR beta chain was carried out in a study of HIV-infected patients and healthy controls. In germline, CDR1 is SGHAT, CDR2 FQNNGV. The V and J ends lost 4 bases and 6 bases, in that order; junction bases with no gene match: 9. The CDR3 length is 14 residues. No cell fractionation was done, so the repertoire covers all unsorted peripheral blood T cells. Reverse transcription used 450 to 550 ng RNA and constant-region primers for alpha and beta. Each of the alpha and beta chains got its own library through chain-specific third strand synthesis with indices. TCRdb reprocessed the 5' RACE reads via MiXCR and lists one record per CDR3 protein. The sample gives 20,000 to 30,000 distinct CDR3 sequences, roughly 7.9% of which show up once; almost 4% is in the top ten. This clonotype was picked up many times. Its antigen is unidentified. The study, taken as a whole, reports: HIV+ repertoires were severely depleted of MAIT alpha-chain CDR3s, unlike healthy controls.

V usage is TRBV11-2 and J usage is TRBJ2-7; 7 bases are shared with TRBD1. What was sequenced was blood. The source of this sequence is an adult in good health. The CDR3 is CASSSPQGVAEQYF. CDR3 bases: TGTGCCAGCAGCTCCCCCCAGGGGGTCGCCGAGCAGTACTTC. The full variable domain, with the rest looked up from reference TRBV11-2 and TRBJ2-7, is EAGVAQSPRYKIIEKRQSVAFWCNPISGHATLYWYQQILGQGPKLLIQFQNNGVVDDSQLPKDRFSAERLKGVDSTLKIQPAKLEDSAVYLCASSSPQGVAEQYFGPGTRLTVT.